This T cell receptor (beta chain) is drawn from a study of cytomegalovirus exposure and HLA in healthy donors. Regarding the study as a whole: That first-cohort TCR clusters tended to co-occur in the 120 or so validation repertoires was found in a later analysis. Associated with cytomegalovirus, according to the listing, were around 170 TCR beta chains.

Produced via immunoSEQ multiplex PCR; TCRdb's table is partial and in-frame only. Among 150,000 or so clones listed, approximately 84% were seen once. Comments on this clone: Antigen unknown.

CDR3 length equals 16 residues. Trimming cost V 0 bases and J 4 bases, with 16 bases left between them. Per the germline V gene, CDR1 is SGDLS and CDR2 is YYNGEE. The donors belonged to the approximately 120-subject validation cohort, separate from the approximately 700-subject first cohort. The V gene is TRBV9, the J gene TRBJ1-2; no firm D call. This clonotype was sampled from a man aged 30 to 39 in good health and CMV-seropositive. The sequenced sample consisted of PBMCs. The CDR3: CASSVGGPRKIYGYTF. Written as DNA, the CDR3 is TGTGCCAGCAGCGTAGGAGGCCCCCGAAAGATCTATGGCTACACCTTC.